Shown below are 18 T cell receptor beta chains from a single sample sequenced in a study of metastatic and nonmetastatic thyroid tumors. TCRdb ran MiXCR on the PCR reads. The sample contains about 48,000 clones, 22% of which appear only once. Every patient underwent thyroid surgery untreated. Sequenced material: blood. The receptor set was obtained from a male donor with papillary thyroid cancer or a benign thyroid nodule (not recorded which). Some clones in this sample may be carry-over from other donors' samples.

To note about this clone: The junction shows a germline mismatch at one end, possibly a read error. At the DNA level, this CDR3 is encoded by other sequences in the same sample as well. The rearrangement links TRBV2 to TRBJ2-1; D is perhaps TRBD1 or TRBD2 (5 bases each). The CDR3 spans 13 residues. Germline V gene sequence: CDR1 SNHLY, CDR2 FYNNEI. CDR3: CASGGSSYNEQFF. The CDR3 DNA sequence: TGTGCCAGCGGGGGTAGCTCCTACAATGAGCAGTTCTTT.

This clone was seen more than once but under ten times. Sequence at one end of the junction differs from germline and may be a read error. This chain joins TRBV12-3 or TRBV12-4 and TRBJ2-2; TRBD1 is a possible D gene (5 bases). CDR3 length: 15 residues. The CDR3 coding sequence is TGTGCCAGCAGTCTCCGTGGGGCCAACACCGGGCAGCTGTTTTTT. Translated, it gives CASSLRGANTGQLFF.

This clone has ten or more counts. V gene TRBV5-1 combines with J gene TRBJ2-5, with 9 bases aligning to TRBD1. CDR3 length: 16 residues. V lost 4 bases, J lost 4 bases, and 11 bases stayed unmatched. Germline V lookup: CDR1 SGHRS, CDR2 YFSETQ. The CDR3 sequence: CASSRDRVTSGETQYF. DNA of the CDR3: TGCGCCAGCAGCCGGGACAGGGTAACATCAGGAGAGACCCAGTACTTC.

This clone was counted only a few times. The chain employs TRBV28 and TRBJ1-1; D remains unclear. The V and J ends lost 2 bases and 0 bases respectively, with 13 bases between them. CDR1 and CDR2 (germline): MDHEN, SYDVKM. CDR3 size: 16 residues. CDR3: CASSLGSARMNTEAFF. The DNA for the CDR3 is TGTGCCAGCAGTTTAGGCTCAGCCAGAATGAACACTGAAGCTTTCTTT.

Many counts were recorded for this clone. The rearrangement uses TRBV7-9 and TRBJ2-7; maybe TRBD2 (6 bases). V shed 4 bases and J shed 7 bases, with 17 bases lying between them. This CDR3 region has 14 residues. CDR1 is SEHNR, CDR2 FQNEAQ, per germline (reference sequence). The CDR3 region is CASSSSGGIGEQYF. CDR3 sequence (DNA): TGTGCCAGCAGCTCCTCTGGAGGGATAGGAGAGCAGTACTTC.

The J gene is TRBJ2-7, the V gene TRBV19, with TRBD2 matching 10 bases. The V gene end was trimmed by 4 bases and the J gene end by 6 bases; junction bases not matched to a gene: 6. CDR1 and CDR2 from the germline V gene are LNHDA and SQIVND (reference sequence). This CDR3 is built from 14 residues. For the CDR3, the DNA is TGTGCCAGTAGTACTACTAGCGGGACATTCGAGCAGTACTTC. It is translated as CASSTTSGTFEQYF.

By frequency in the sample, this clone is medium-sized (0.01 to 0.1%). The chain is built from TRBV6-2 or TRBV6-3 and TRBJ2-1, with D tentatively TRBD1 or TRBD2 (5 bases each). This CDR3 is 17 amino acids long. CDR1 MNHEY and CDR2 SVGEGT come from the germline V gene. V lost 2 bases and J 4 bases, leaving 18 bases between the germline ends. Here the CDR3 reads CASSYPRQGRGYNEQFF. DNA for the CDR3: TGTGCCAGCAGTTACCCCCGCCAGGGCCGAGGGTACAATGAGCAGTTCTTC.

Of note for this clone: At one end the junction does not follow the germline gene, possibly because of a read error. The rearrangement uses TRBV5-1 and TRBJ2-7; D unresolved. The CDR3 loop spans 12 amino acids. Germline CDR1 and CDR2: SGHRS and YFSETQ. This chain's CDR3 is CASRLDNYEQYF. Here the CDR3 DNA reads TGCGCCAGCAGATTGGATAACTACGAGCAGTACTTC. Combining the CDR3 with reference TRBV5-1 and TRBJ2-7 gives the whole variable domain KAGVTQTPRYLIKTRGQQVTLSCSPISGHRSVSWYQQTPGQGLQFLFEYFSETQRNKGNFPGRFSGRQFSNSRSEMNVSTLELGDSALYLCASRLDNYEQYFGPGTRLTVT.

Sample share makes this clone medium-sized. The chain employs TRBV2 and TRBJ2-2, with 15 bases aligning to TRBD2. The germline V gene has CDR1 SNHLY and CDR2 FYNNEI. CDR3 length equals 17 residues. After removal of 8 bases from V and 4 bases from J, the junction contained 8 bases not matched to a gene. The CDR3 loop reads CASGPGLAGGSTGELFF. Written as DNA, the CDR3 is TGTGCCAGCGGCCCGGGACTAGCGGGGGGAAGCACCGGGGAGCTGTTTTTT.

This clone was seen a few times. This chain uses TRBV15 with TRBJ2-1, with D tentatively TRBD2 (6 bases). Germline V gives CDR1 LNHNV, CDR2 YYDKDF (reference sequence). The CDR3 is 17 amino acids. Trimming took 2 bases from V and 8 from J, leaving 22 bases between them. The CDR3 here is CATSRMRWGDVVYEQFF. CDR3 coding DNA: TGTGCCACCAGCAGAATGCGCTGGGGGGATGTAGTCTATGAGCAGTTCTTC.

The sample holds one count of this clone. The sample carries other DNA sequences with the same CDR3. The chain is built from TRBV5-1 and TRBJ1-6; 8 bases fit TRBD1. CDR1 SGHRS and CDR2 YFSETQ come from the germline V gene. V lost 4 bases and J lost 8; bases outside the gene matches: 5. The length of the CDR3 is 14 residues. The CDR3 sequence: CASSLGQDYSPLHF. CDR3 in DNA: TGCGCCAGCAGCCTGGGACAGGATTATTCACCCCTCCACTTT.

There are a few counts of this clone. This chain uses TRBV6-6 with TRBJ2-1; D perhaps matches TRBD2 (5 bases). The CDR3 consists of 16 residues. Germline CDR1 and CDR2: MNHNY and SVGAGI (reference sequence). V was clipped by 0 bases and J by 2 bases, with 11 bases between them. The chain's CDR3 is CASSYSANGTYNEQFF. CDR3 bases: TGTGCCAGCAGTTACTCAGCTAACGGGACCTACAATGAGCAGTTCTTC.

This clone is medium-sized (0.01 to 0.1%) in the sample. This CDR3 is also generated by other DNA sequences in the sample. This rearrangement joins TRBV2 to TRBJ2-7, with D uncertain. V gave up 5 bases and J gave up 5 bases, with 7 bases separating them. This CDR3 has 11 amino acids. Germline V gives CDR1 SNHLY, CDR2 FYNNEI. CDR3 nucleotide sequence: TGTGCCAGCAGTCAGAGCGACGAGCAGTACTTC. Translation: CASSQSDEQYF. Based on the CDR3 plus reference TRBV2 and TRBJ2-7, the full variable domain is EPEVTQTPSHQVTQMGQEVILRCVPISNHLYFYWYRQILGQKVEFLVSFYNNEISEKSEIFDDQFSVERPDGSNFTLKIRSTKLEDSAMYFCASSQSDEQYFGPGTRLTVT.

This clone was counted ten times or more. This chain joins TRBV9 and TRBJ1-5, with 7 bases fitting TRBD1. The V gene's germline CDR1 is SGDLS and CDR2 YYNGEE. There are 14 residues in the CDR3. V was pared by 4 bases and J by 5 bases, with 6 bases of the junction left unmatched. The chain's CDR3 is CASSSDRLDQPQHF. The CDR3 DNA follows: TGTGCCAGCAGCTCGGACAGGTTGGATCAGCCCCAGCATTTT. Full variable domain (rest looked up from reference TRBV9 and TRBJ1-5): DSGVTQTPKHLITATGQRVTLRCSPRSGDLSVYWYQQSLDQGLQFLIQYYNGEERAKGNILERFSAQQFPDLHSELNLSSLELGDSALYFCASSSDRLDQPQHFGDGTRLSIL.

This clone came up many times. The V gene is TRBV12-3 or TRBV12-4, the J gene TRBJ1-2; D is possibly TRBD1 (6 bases). Trimming removed 4 bases from V and 3 bases from J, with 15 bases in between. The length of the CDR3 is 15 residues. CDR3 DNA: TGTGCCAGCAGTTACGGACAGATTGGGGACTATGGCTACACCTTC. Its translation: CASSYGQIGDYGYTF.

The V call is TRBV12-3 or TRBV12-4, the J call TRBJ2-1, with 10 bases that match TRBD1. With 4 bases clipped from V and 6 bases from J, the junction kept 9 bases outside the gene matches. There are 16 residues in the CDR3. CDR3 protein: CASSSTGTGDTNEQFF. CDR3 DNA: TGTGCCAGCAGTTCTACCGGGACAGGGGACACCAATGAGCAGTTCTTC.

This chain connects TRBV15 to TRBJ1-5; D perhaps matches TRBD1 (5 bases). CDR1 is LNHNV and CDR2 is YYDKDF in the germline V gene (reference sequence). With 0 bases removed from V and 4 bases from J, the gap between germline ends came to 7 bases. CDR3 length: 14 residues. The CDR3 sequence is CATSRDRVNQPQHF. Written as DNA, the CDR3 is TGTGCCACCAGCAGAGACAGGGTTAATCAGCCCCAGCATTTT. The full variable domain, in which reference TRBV15 and TRBJ1-5 provide the parts outside the CDR3, is DAMVIQNPRYQVTQFGKPVTLSCSQTLNHNVMYWYQQKSSQAPKLLFHYYDKDFNNEADTPDNFQSRRPNTSFCFLDIRSPGLGDTAMYLCATSRDRVNQPQHFGDGTRLSIL.

Only a few counts were recorded for this clone. The CDR3 does not end in the conserved phenylalanine or tryptophan, so this is likely a read error. This chain links TRBV6-6 with TRBJ2-1, with D possibly TRBD2 on 6 matching bases. V was cut by 2 bases and J by 5 bases, with 13 bases left in between. CDR3 length: 15 residues. Germline V gene sequence: CDR1 MNHNY, CDR2 SVGAGI (reference sequence). The chain's CDR3 is CASSYKGRSHNEQFS. CDR3 coding DNA: TGTGCCAGCAGTTACAAGGGGAGGAGCCACAATGAGCAGTTCTCC.